This TCR beta chain emerged from a study of human T cells and chemical hapten exposure. Study-wide background: For the roughly 25-week duration of the study, patients were given weekly doses of diphenylcyclopropenone on the scalp. Study-wide points: Unchanged with DPC sensitization were TCRs above 1 in 1000 frequency.

TCRdb ran MiXCR on the RACE reads and lists one entry per CDR3 protein. The sample carries around 300,000 distinct CDR3 sequences, 5.5% recorded once. As concerns this clonotype: Its target is not known.

Germline V gene sequence: CDR1 SGHRS, CDR2 YFSETQ. With 3 bases removed from V and 1 base from J, the gap between germline ends came to 10 bases. The CDR3 sequence is 14 residues long. Noted time point: pre-sensitization, week 0. Treatment denoted: therapeutic diphenylcyclopropenone sensitization with weekly scalp DPC. Sequencing was performed on whole blood, taken in connection with sensitization to the hapten diphenylcyclopropenone (DPC). The clonotype originates from a woman under 30 with alopecia areata. Some clones in this sample may be carry-over from other donors' samples. The chain carries TRBV5-1 and TRBJ2-5; D unclear. DNA of the CDR3: TGCGCCAGCAGCTCCCAGTCTCTCCAAGAGACCCAGTACTTC. It is translated as CASSSQSLQETQYF.